A single sample is the source of the 28 T cell receptor beta chains below, sequenced in a study of human T cells and chemical hapten exposure. TCRdb analysed the RACE reads with MiXCR anew, one entry per CDR3 protein. Here the sample spans under 90,000 distinct CDR3 sequences, about 8.7% being singletons. Time point given: healthy volunteer bleed at 6 weeks. Extraction yielded total RNA from whole blood (unfractionated). Sequenced material: whole blood. The receptor set was obtained from a male donor in good health. Some clones in this sample may be carry-over from other donors' samples.

This clonotype was counted a few times. The chain links TRBV7-6 to TRBJ1-1, with TRBD1 matching over 9 bases. After removal of 0 bases from V and 4 bases from J, the junction contained 18 bases not matched to a gene. Germline lookup yields CDR1 SGHVS and CDR2 FNYEAQ. The CDR3 consists of 20 residues. The CDR3 DNA follows: TGTGCCAGCAGCTTAGCGGAGGGGGTCACAGGGGGCCAGATGGGCACTGAAGCTTTCTTT. Translation gives CASSLAEGVTGGQMGTEAFF.

This sequence joins TRBV5-1 and TRBJ2-1, with D perhaps matching TRBD1 (5 bases). The germline V and J ends were trimmed by 0 bases and 0 bases, with 10 bases remaining between them. Looked up from germline, CDR1 is SGHRS and CDR2 is YFSETQ. CDR3 length: 16 residues. The CDR3 loop reads CASSLETGSSYNEQFF. CDR3 DNA: TGCGCCAGCAGCTTGGAAACAGGCAGCTCCTACAATGAGCAGTTCTTC.

This clonotype was recorded a few times. The rearrangement links TRBV20-1 to TRBJ2-1, with 10 bases identical to TRBD2. Germline CDR1 DFQATT, CDR2 SNEGSKA (reference sequence). V lost 6 bases to trimming and J lost 5 bases; unmatched junction nucleotides: 7. The CDR3 runs to 14 residues. DNA of the CDR3: TGCAGTGCCACACTAGCGGGGATTGACAATGAGCAGTTCTTC. It translates to CSATLAGIDNEQFF.

In this sample, this clonotype turned up many times. CDR3 sequence reads: CSVAHLTNTGELFF. CDR3 DNA sequence: TGCAGCGTTGCCCACTTGACGAACACCGGGGAGCTGTTTTTT. The gene calls are TRBV29-1 and TRBJ2-2; D call uncertain. V lost 4 bases and J lost 0, with 9 bases in between. This CDR3 spans 14 amino acids. Per germline, CDR1 SQVTM and CDR2 ANQGSEA.

The genes are TRBV9 and TRBJ2-1, with TRBD2 as a possible D gene (5 bases). Germline loops: CDR1 SGDLS, CDR2 YYNGEE. Between the trimmed V and J ends, which lost 0 bases and 4 bases, there was a span of 11 bases. The CDR3 has 15 amino acids. CDR3 region: CASSVGVSVYNEQFF. DNA for the CDR3: TGTGCCAGCAGCGTAGGTGTTAGCGTATACAATGAGCAGTTCTTC. Supplemented by reference TRBV9 and TRBJ2-1, the full variable domain reads DSGVTQTPKHLITATGQRVTLRCSPRSGDLSVYWYQQSLDQGLQFLIQYYNGEERAKGNILERFSAQQFPDLHSELNLSSLELGDSALYFCASSVGVSVYNEQFFGPGTRLTVL.

This clonotype was counted only a few times. The chain couples TRBV6-6 to TRBJ2-2, with D hard to call. V lost 4 bases to trimming and J lost 1 base, with 10 bases between them. Germline values: CDR1 MNHNY, CDR2 SVGAGI (reference sequence). The CDR3 consists of 15 residues. The CDR3 is CASSFSPLNTGELFF. The CDR3 nucleotides are TGTGCCAGCAGTTTCTCTCCTTTGAACACCGGGGAGCTGTTTTTT.

The gene calls are TRBV20-1 and TRBJ2-5; TRBD2 aligns across 7 bases. This CDR3 region has 15 residues. Unmatched junction bases numbered 8, after V lost 4 bases and J lost 0 bases. CDR1 is DFQATT, CDR2 SNEGSKA, per germline (reference sequence). This CDR3 reads CSATGGTTYQETQYF. In DNA form, the CDR3 reads TGCAGTGCTACGGGGGGTACCACGTACCAAGAGACCCAGTACTTC.

Many counts were recorded for this clonotype. This chain uses TRBV6-2 or TRBV6-3 with TRBJ1-5, with a possible D match to TRBD1 (5 bases). Deletions cut 5 bases from V and 8 bases from J, with 16 bases between. The CDR3 consists of 14 residues. From germline, CDR1 is MNHEY and CDR2 SVGEGT. In DNA form, the CDR3 reads TGTGCCAGCAGTCCCCGGGACGCAGTGGAGCCCCAGCATTTT. The encoded protein is CASSPRDAVEPQHF.

This clonotype was detected many times. V usage is TRBV7-8 and J usage is TRBJ2-5; 9 nucleotides line up with TRBD1. The CDR3 is 17 residues long. Per germline, CDR1 SGHVS and CDR2 FQNEAQ. J was trimmed by 2 bases and V by 8 bases; bases with no gene match: 15. The CDR3 loop is CASGREGKGQGQETQYF. The CDR3 DNA reads TGTGCCAGCGGAAGGGAGGGGAAGGGACAGGGACAAGAGACCCAGTACTTC.

The genes are TRBV27 and TRBJ1-2, with 7 bases lining up with TRBD1. Germline CDR1 and CDR2: MNHEY and SMNVEV (reference sequence). The CDR3 loop spans 14 amino acids. J was trimmed by 2 bases and V by 5 bases; bases with no gene match: 5. CDR3 amino acids: CASSTGDGNYGYTF. The CDR3 DNA sequence: TGTGCCAGCAGTACAGGGGATGGGAACTATGGCTACACCTTC.

V usage is TRBV6-2 or TRBV6-3 and J usage is TRBJ2-7; 7 nucleotides agree with TRBD2. This CDR3 spans 14 amino acids. The germline V gene encodes CDR1 MNHEY and CDR2 SVGEGT. The V segment lost 2 bases and the J segment 1 base; nucleotides outside the gene matches: 2. The CDR3 coding sequence is TGTGCCAGCAGTTACCTGGGGGGGTCCTACGAGCAGTACTTC. The encoded protein is CASSYLGGSYEQYF.

This clonotype was seen only a few times. The chain has TRBV7-9 and TRBJ1-2; no firm D call. Per the germline V gene, CDR1 is SEHNR and CDR2 is FQNEAQ (reference sequence). The CDR3 spans 16 residues. With 0 bases removed from V and 3 bases from J, the gap between germline ends came to 14 bases. Written as DNA, the CDR3 is TGTGCCAGCAGCTTAGCAGAATTTGGCCGAGACTATGGCTACACCTTC. Its protein product is CASSLAEFGRDYGYTF.

The chain links TRBV3-1 to TRBJ1-3, with 7 nucleotides matching TRBD1. The CDR3 is 18 residues long. Trimming removed 0 bases from V and 0 bases from J; junction bases left unmatched: 8. Germline V CDR1 and CDR2: LGHDT, YNNKEL (reference sequence). CDR3 nucleotide sequence: TGTGCCAGCAGCCAAGATATTGGACAGGCTAGCTCTGGAAACACCATATATTTT. This codes for CASSQDIGQASSGNTIYF.

J is TRBJ2-1 and V is TRBV20-1, with D perhaps TRBD1 (6 bases). V lost 7 bases to trimming and J lost 10 bases, with 20 bases between them. From germline, CDR1 is DFQATT and CDR2 SNEGSKA (reference sequence). This CDR3 region has 13 residues. CDR3 in DNA: TGCAGTGTATTGGACAGCCAAGTAGGGGAGCAGTTCTTC. Translated: CSVLDSQVGEQFF.

This rearrangement joins TRBV21-1 to TRBJ1-5. TRBV21-1 is labeled a pseudogene. The CDR3 has 17 residues. The CDR3 coding sequence is TGTGCCAGCAGCTATCTACAGTACACAGACGGGAATCAGCCCCAGCATTTT. Its translation: CASSYLQYTDGNQPQHF.

This rearrangement joins TRBV6-6 to TRBJ2-7, with TRBD1 as a possible D gene (5 bases). CDR3 length: 19 amino acids. V shed 6 bases and J shed 2 bases, with 29 bases lying between them. Germline CDR1 is MNHNY and CDR2 is SVGAGI (reference sequence). The CDR3 DNA is TGTGCCAGCAGAAACAGTCCCGTGTCAGATTGGACACTTCCCTACGAGCAGTACTTC. It is translated as CASRNSPVSDWTLPYEQYF.

This clonotype has more than one count but fewer than ten. The rearrangement uses TRBV7-9 and TRBJ2-4; unclear D gene. Germline V gene data show CDR1 as SEHNR and CDR2 as FQNEAQ (reference sequence). The CDR3 sequence is 15 residues long. Trimming removed 4 bases from V and 3 bases from J, with 13 bases in between. CDR3 in DNA: TGTGCCAGCAGCTCGCCAGACATCGGCAAAAACATTCAGTACTTC. Encoded protein: CASSSPDIGKNIQYF.

This chain links TRBV29-1 with TRBJ2-1; 9 positions agree with TRBD1. V lost 6 bases, J lost 5 bases, and 8 bases stayed unmatched. Germline values: CDR1 SQVTM, CDR2 ANQGSEA. The CDR3 has 14 residues. CDR3 sequence (DNA): TGCAGCGTGGGGGGACAGGGAAGGGACAATGAGCAGTTCTTC. Translated, it gives CSVGGQGRDNEQFF.

This clonotype has a handful of counts. The genes are TRBV10-2 and TRBJ2-5; 8 positions agree with TRBD1. The CDR3 has 17 residues. J gave up 1 base and V 6 bases, and 13 bases lay outside the gene matches. The germline V gene has CDR1 WSHSY and CDR2 SAAADI. The CDR3 DNA reads TGCGCCAGCAGGAGTAAGGGGACAGGACTACTCCAAGAGACCCAGTACTTC. Translating gives CASRSKGTGLLQETQYF.

This clonotype was seen more than once but under ten times. The CDR3 loop is CASARLLNSPLHF. The CDR3 coding sequence is TGTGCCAGCGCGAGGCTCCTGAATTCACCCCTCCACTTT. This chain uses TRBV6-1 with TRBJ1-6, with D hard to call. V was cut by 8 bases and J by 7 bases, with 12 bases left in between. The germline CDR1 and CDR2 sequences are MNHNS and SASEGT. The CDR3 covers 13 residues.

This clonotype showed up many times. V gene TRBV29-1 combines with J gene TRBJ2-3; D call uncertain. V gave up 4 bases and J gave up 2 bases, with 7 bases separating them. Per germline, CDR1 SQVTM and CDR2 ANQGSEA. This CDR3 has 12 amino acids. CDR3 nucleotides: TGCAGCGTTGGGGTAACCACAGATACGCAGTATTTT. It translates to CSVGVTTDTQYF.

This clonotype was counted at least ten times. In nucleotides, the CDR3 is TGTGCCAGCAGTGAAGTAGCGGGAGGGTACAATGAGCAGTTCTTC. This translates into CASSEVAGGYNEQFF. The gene calls are TRBV6-1 and TRBJ2-1, with TRBD2 matching over 11 bases. Losses at the gene ends were 1 base for V and 4 bases for J; bases not matched to a gene: 0. Germline CDR1 is MNHNS and CDR2 is SASEGT. The CDR3 runs 15 residues.

This clonotype was seen a few times. This sequence joins TRBV29-1 and TRBJ2-7; 8 positions match TRBD1. The CDR3 has 12 amino acids. The germline CDR1 and CDR2 sequences are SQVTM and ANQGSEA. Unmatched junction bases numbered 10, after V lost 8 bases and J lost 7 bases. The CDR3 region is CSLRTGMGEQYF. In DNA, the CDR3 is TGCAGCTTAAGGACAGGGATGGGAGAGCAGTACTTC.

This clonotype was observed at least ten times. This rearrangement joins TRBV2 to TRBJ2-3; 8 bases agree with TRBD2. The germline gives CDR1 SNHLY, CDR2 FYNNEI. The CDR3 length is 15 residues. The trim removed 3 bases at V and 2 bases at J, leaving 4 bases unmatched. DNA for the CDR3: TGTGCCAGCAGTGACCAACTAGCGGTCACAGATACGCAGTATTTT. It yields the protein CASSDQLAVTDTQYF.

The table lists this clonotype with many counts. CDR3 sequence reads: CASSYNYENNNEQFF. The DNA of the CDR3 is TGTGCCAGCAGTTACAACTACGAGAATAACAATGAGCAGTTCTTC. The genes are TRBV6-5 and TRBJ2-1; no clear D. This CDR3 has 15 amino acids. The V and J ends lost 2 bases and 5 bases respectively, with 13 bases between them. CDR1 is MNHEY and CDR2 is SVGAGI in the germline V gene.

This clonotype came up many times. CDR3 residues: CASSLGSEQFF. Written as DNA, the CDR3 is TGCGCCAGCAGCCTAGGATCTGAGCAGTTCTTC. J is TRBJ2-1 and V is TRBV5-1; D gene uncertain. The CDR3 is 11 amino acids. Germline values: CDR1 SGHRS, CDR2 YFSETQ. Trimming stripped 4 bases from V and 9 bases from J, with 8 bases between.

This clonotype showed up just once. The chain has TRBV19 and TRBJ1-3; no definite D call. The CDR3 loop spans 17 amino acids. The V gene lost 6 bases and the J gene lost 0 bases, with 18 bases spanning the gap. Germline V CDR1 and CDR2: LNHDA, SQIVND (reference sequence). CDR3 sequence: CASSISRSAPSGNTIYF. The CDR3 nucleotides are TGTGCCAGTAGCATTAGCCGCTCCGCGCCCTCTGGAAACACCATATATTTT.

The table lists this clonotype with a few counts. This chain joins TRBV6-2 or TRBV6-3 and TRBJ1-5, with D tentatively TRBD1 (5 bases). Germline-derived CDR1 and CDR2 are MNHEY and SVGEGT. The CDR3 runs to 12 residues. V gave up 4 bases and J gave up 6 bases, with 7 bases separating them. The CDR3 DNA reads TGTGCCAGCAGTTCAGGGACTCAGCCCCAGCATTTT. Protein sequence: CASSSGTQPQHF.